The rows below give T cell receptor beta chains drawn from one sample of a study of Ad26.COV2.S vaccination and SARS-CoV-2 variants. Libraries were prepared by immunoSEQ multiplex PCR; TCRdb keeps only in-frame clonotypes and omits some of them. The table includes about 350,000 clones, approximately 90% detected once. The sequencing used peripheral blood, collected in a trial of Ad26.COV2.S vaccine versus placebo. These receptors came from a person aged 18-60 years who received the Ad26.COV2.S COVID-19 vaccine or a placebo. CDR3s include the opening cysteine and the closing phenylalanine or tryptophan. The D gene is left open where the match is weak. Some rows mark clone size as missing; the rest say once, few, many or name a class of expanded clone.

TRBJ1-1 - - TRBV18 TGTGCCAGCTCAGCGGGATCCATGAACACTGAAGCTTTCTTT CASSAGSMNTEAFF
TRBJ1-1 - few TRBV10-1 TGCGCCAGCAGTGAAGTCGGCCGAGCTACTGATGAAGCTTTCTTT CASSEVGRATDEAFF
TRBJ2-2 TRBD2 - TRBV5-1 TGCGCCAGCAGCTTGGCCGCGACTAGCGGGAGCGGGGAGCTGTTTTTT CASSLAATSGSGELFF
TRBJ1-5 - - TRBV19 TGTGCCAGTAGTATACAGGGGAACAATCAGCCCCAGCATTTT CASSIQGNNQPQHF
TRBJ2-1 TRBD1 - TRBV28 TGTGCCAGCAGCGACAGGGGGTTCGGGAATGAGCAGTTCTTC CASSDRGFGNEQFF
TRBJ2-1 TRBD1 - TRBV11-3 TGTGCCAGCAGCTTGGGACAGGGGGATTACAATGAGCAGTTCTTC CASSLGQGDYNEQFF
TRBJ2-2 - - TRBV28 TGTGCCAGCAGTTTAAGGGCCGGGACCAAGAACACCGGGGAGCTGTTTTTT CASSLRAGTKNTGELFF
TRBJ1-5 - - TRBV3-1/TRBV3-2 TGTGCCAGCAGCCAAGAAGGGTCTCAGCCCCAGCATTTT CASSQEGSQPQHF
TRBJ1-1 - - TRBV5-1 TGCGCCAGCAGCTTAGGACAGATGAACACTGAAGCTTTCTTT CASSLGQMNTEAFF
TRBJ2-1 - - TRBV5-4 TGTGCCAGCAGCTTAGGGCAGGGGATGTGGAATGAGCAGTTCTTC CASSLGQGMWNEQFF
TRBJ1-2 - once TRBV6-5 TGTGCCAGCACCCCGGCCAGTACTAACTATGGCTACACCTTC CASTPASTNYGYTF
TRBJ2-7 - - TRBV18 TGTGCCAGCTCATCGACCGGGATCGACTTTTACCCGTACGAGCAGTACTTC CASSSTGIDFYPYEQYF
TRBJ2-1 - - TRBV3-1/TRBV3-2 TGTGCCAGCAGCCAAGATTTGTTAGTGGGAGCAAATGAGCAGTTCTTC CASSQDLLVGANEQFF
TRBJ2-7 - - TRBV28 TGTGCCAGCAGTACCCCGGGTTCGCCCTACGAGCAGTACTTC CASSTPGSPYEQYF
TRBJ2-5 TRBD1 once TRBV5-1 TGCGCCAGCAGCTCACAAGGTTTGACAGGGGGCGGAAGCCCTGAGACCCAGTACTTC CASSSQGLTGGGSPETQYF
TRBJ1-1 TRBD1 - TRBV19 TGTGCCAGTGCCCCGGGACAGATGAACACTGAAGCTTTCTTT CASAPGQMNTEAFF
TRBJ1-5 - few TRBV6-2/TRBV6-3 TGTGCCAGCAGTTACGTCCTAGCAGTTAATCAGCCCCAGCATTTT CASSYVLAVNQPQHF
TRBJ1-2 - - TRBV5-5 TGTGCCAGCAGCTTATCGGTGGGGCGAGATGGCTACACCTTC CASSLSVGRDGYTF
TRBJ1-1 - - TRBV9 TGTGCCAGCAGCGGCGAGGGAGGGGGCACTGAAGCTTTCTTT CASSGEGGGTEAFF
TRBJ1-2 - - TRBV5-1 TGCGCCAGCAGCTTGGTCGGGTTAAGTGGCTACACCTTC CASSLVGLSGYTF
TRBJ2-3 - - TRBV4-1 TGCGCCAGCAGCCAAGATCGCAGGGGATATAGCACAGATACGCAGTATTTT CASSQDRRGYSTDTQYF
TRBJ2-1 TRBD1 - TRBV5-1 TGCGCCAGCAGCCCTAGATTAACAGGGGTGGGCAATGAGCAGTTCTTC CASSPRLTGVGNEQFF
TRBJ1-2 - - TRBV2 TGTGCCAGCAAACCGGACAGAATCAACTATGGCTACACCTTC CASKPDRINYGYTF
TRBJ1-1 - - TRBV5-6 TGTGCCAGCAGCTTGGAAGGTCAAGGAGCTTTCTTT CASSLEGQGAFF
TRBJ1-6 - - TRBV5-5 TGTGCCAGCAGCTTGGACAGGGCGCTTAATTCACCCCTCCACTTT CASSLDRALNSPLHF
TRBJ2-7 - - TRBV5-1 TGCGCCAGCAGCTCGACAGGCCAGTTAACTGACGGGCAGTACTTC CASSSTGQLTDGQYF
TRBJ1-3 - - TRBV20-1 TGCAGTGCTATTGAGCGCCGCTCTGGAAACACCATATATTTT CSAIERRSGNTIYF
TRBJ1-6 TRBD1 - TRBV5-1 TGCGCCAGCAGCACCGCGGGACAGGTCCGCTCACCCCTCCACTTT CASSTAGQVRSPLHF
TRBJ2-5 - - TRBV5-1 TGCGCCAGCAGGGGCCCTGGGGCGGGGGCCCAAGAGACCCAGTACTTC CASRGPGAGAQETQYF
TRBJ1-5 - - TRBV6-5 TGTGCCAGCACCGTTGGGGATGTGAGAGATCAGCCCCAGCATTTT CASTVGDVRDQPQHF
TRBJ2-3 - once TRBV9 TGTGCCAGCAGCGTAGACTCGGGGAGAACAGATACGCAGTATTTT CASSVDSGRTDTQYF
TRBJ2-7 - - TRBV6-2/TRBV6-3 TGTGCCAGCAGTGTCCCCAGGGTGCCCTCCTACGAGCAGTACTTC CASSVPRVPSYEQYF
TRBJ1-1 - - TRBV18 TGTGCCAGCTCACCAACCAGGGGGAACACTGAAGCTTTCTTT CASSPTRGNTEAFF
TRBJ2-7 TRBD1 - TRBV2 TGTGCCAGCGGGAACCGGGACAGCGGACAGGAGCAGTACTTC CASGNRDSGQEQYF
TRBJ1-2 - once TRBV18 TGTGCCAGCTCACCACTGCAAAGCGACGGCTACACCTTC CASSPLQSDGYTF
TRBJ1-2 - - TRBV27 TGTGCCAGCAGTTTATGGCCGGGGGCGGGCTACACCTTC CASSLWPGAGYTF
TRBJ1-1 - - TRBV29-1 TGCAGCGTTGGCGGGCCGAACACTGAAGCTTTCTTT CSVGGPNTEAFF
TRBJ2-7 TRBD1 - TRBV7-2 TGTGCCAGCAGAGGGACAGGCAGAACCTACGAGCAGTACTTC CASRGTGRTYEQYF
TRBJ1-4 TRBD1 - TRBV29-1 TGCAGCGTTGGACAGGGGGCAAACGAAAAACTGTTTTTT CSVGQGANEKLFF